Detailed here is one TCR beta chain. These data originate in a study of blood T cell repertoires in COVID-19. Study in general: Sites across the United States, Italy and Spain contributed samples from acute and convalescent COVID-19.

V lost 2 bases and J 4 bases, leaving 12 bases between the germline ends. Germline lookup yields CDR1 SGHDT and CDR2 YYEEEE. The CDR3 sequence is 14 residues long. In the original processing: Estimation of nucleated cell counts was performed using reference gene primer amplification. Sequenced by immunoSEQ multiplex PCR; TCRdb stores in-frame clones only, minus some. V and J calls and clone size come straight from that table; D and trimming were deduced from the DNA. The sample has 110,000 to 150,000 clones, around 78% seen once. The chain has TRBV5-6 and TRBJ1-2; TRBD1 might be the D (5 bases). The sequence was collected from an older woman with acute or convalescent COVID-19. The source material was peripheral blood. The CDR3 region has the DNA TGTGCCAGCAGCTTCACCGGGACTTCCTATGGCTACACCTTC. This sequence encodes CASSFTGTSYGYTF.